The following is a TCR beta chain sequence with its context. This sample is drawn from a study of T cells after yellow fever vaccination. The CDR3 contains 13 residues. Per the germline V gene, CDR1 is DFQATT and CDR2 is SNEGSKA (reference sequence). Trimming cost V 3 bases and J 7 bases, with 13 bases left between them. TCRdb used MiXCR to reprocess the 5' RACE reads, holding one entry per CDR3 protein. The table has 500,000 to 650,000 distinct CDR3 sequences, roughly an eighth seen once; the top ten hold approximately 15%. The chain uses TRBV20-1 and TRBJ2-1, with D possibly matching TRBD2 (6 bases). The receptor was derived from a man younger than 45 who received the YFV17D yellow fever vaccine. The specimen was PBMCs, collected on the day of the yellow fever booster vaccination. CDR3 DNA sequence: TGCAGTGCTAGCGGGAGAACACAAAATGAGCAGTTCTTC. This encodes CSASGRTQNEQFF.